A selection of T cell receptor beta chains follows, all from one sample in a study of T cells in Graves' hyperthyroidism and ophthalmopathy. In TCRdb, the multiplex PCR reads were re-called with MiXCR into one record per CDR3 protein. The data hold hundreds of thousands of distinct CDR3 sequences, with just under 20% observed a single time. The source material was blood. These receptor sequences come from a man in his forties with Graves' ophthalmopathy. CDR3s include the opening cysteine and the closing phenylalanine or tryptophan. The order of the fields is J gene, V gene, D gene, clone size, CDR3 protein, CDR3 DNA. The D gene is left open where the match is weak. Part of the rows lack a size; the others show once, few, many or a class for expanded clones.

TRBJ2-1	TRBV10-3	TRBD2	-	CAIRSTSGGRNEQFF	TGTGCCATCAGATCAACTAGCGGGGGAAGAAATGAGCAGTTCTTC
TRBJ1-1	TRBV19	-	-	CASSPLSGAWNTEAFF	TGTGCCAGTAGTCCCCTATCGGGGGCTTGGAACACTGAAGCTTTCTTT
TRBJ2-7	TRBV12-3/TRBV12-4	TRBD1	few	CASKTTGIGEQYF	TGTGCCAGCAAAACGACAGGGATAGGTGAGCAGTACTTC
TRBJ2-2	TRBV7-2	-	many	CASNVISGELFF	TGTGCCAGCAACGTTATTTCCGGGGAGCTGTTTTTT
TRBJ2-2	TRBV28	-	many	CASNPGGANTGELFF	TGTGCCAGCAACCCGGGCGGGGCGAACACCGGGGAGCTGTTTTTT
TRBJ1-1	TRBV5-5	-	-	CASSLGGWTNTEAFF	TGTGCCAGCAGCTTAGGGGGTTGGACGAACACTGAAGCTTTCTTT
TRBJ2-3	TRBV27	-	-	CASSLPPGSTDTQYF	TGTGCCAGCAGTTTACCCCCCGGGAGCACAGATACGCAGTATTTT
TRBJ1-5	TRBV12-3/TRBV12-4	-	-	CASSLFSGQPQHF	TGTGCCAGCAGTTTGTTTTCCGGCCAGCCCCAGCATTTT
TRBJ2-2	TRBV27	TRBD2	-	CASKRGGGELFF	TGTGCCAGCAAACGGGGGGGCGGGGAGCTGTTTTTT
TRBJ1-1	TRBV12-3/TRBV12-4	TRBD1	-	CASRDRAIMNTEAFF	TGTGCCAGCAGGGACAGGGCGATTATGAACACTGAAGCTTTCTTT
TRBJ1-5	TRBV19	-	few	CASLRGQGFTQPQHF	TGTGCCAGTCTCCGGGGGCAGGGGTTTACTCAGCCCCAGCATTTT
TRBJ1-2	TRBV2	-	few	CASRGGGYTF	TGTGCCAGCAGGGGTGGAGGCTACACCTTC
TRBJ2-1	TRBV29-1	TRBD2	few	CSPKTASGMAYNEQFF	TGCAGCCCTAAAACCGCTAGCGGGATGGCCTACAATGAGCAGTTCTTC
TRBJ1-1	TRBV3-1	-	-	CASSQDRLGRVVAFF	TGTGCCAGCAGCCAAGATCGTCTGGGCCGAGTAGTGGCTTTCTTT
TRBJ2-3	TRBV7-9	-	many	CASSYTDTQYF	TGTGCCAGCAGCTACACAGATACGCAGTATTTT
TRBJ1-2	TRBV3-1	TRBD1	many	CASSHPGEGAGYTF	TGTGCCAGCAGCCACCCCGGAGAGGGGGCAGGCTACACCTTC
TRBJ2-1	TRBV2	TRBD2	many	CASSPGTSLSDEQFF	TGTGCCAGCAGCCCCGGGACTAGCTTGAGCGATGAGCAGTTCTTC
TRBJ1-5	TRBV6-2/TRBV6-3	-	many	CASMVRHNQPQHF	TGTGCCAGCATGGTACGGCACAATCAGCCCCAGCATTTT
TRBJ1-1	TRBV2	TRBD1	-	CASSQTGGRTEAFF	TGTGCCAGCAGTCAAACAGGGGGCAGGACTGAAGCTTTCTTT
TRBJ1-4	TRBV28	TRBD1	-	CASSTEGAREKLFF	TGTGCCAGCAGCACGGAGGGGGCGCGAGAAAAACTGTTTTTT
TRBJ2-7	TRBV6-2/TRBV6-3	-	-	CASSQAREQYF	TGTGCCAGCAGTCAGGCCCGGGAGCAGTACTTC
TRBJ1-1	TRBV12-3/TRBV12-4	-	few	CASSHHEGFGSGAFF	TGTGCCAGCAGCCACCACGAGGGGTTCGGGAGTGGAGCTTTCTTT
TRBJ1-5	TRBV12-3/TRBV12-4	-	-	CASSLGGFNQPQHF	TGTGCCAGCAGTTTAGGGGGATTCAATCAGCCCCAGCATTTT
TRBJ1-2	TRBV4-3	-	-	CASSQGGRADYGYTF	TGCGCCAGCAGCCAAGGAGGCAGGGCCGACTATGGCTACACCTTC
TRBJ2-7	TRBV4-3	TRBD2	-	CASSQTLSGRAYEQYF	TGCGCCAGCAGCCAAACACTTAGCGGGAGGGCCTACGAGCAGTACTTC
TRBJ2-3	TRBV11-2	TRBD2	-	CASSSRIAGAKTDTQYF	TGTGCCAGCAGCTCCCGTATAGCGGGAGCCAAAACAGATACGCAGTATTTT
TRBJ2-3	TRBV6-1	-	many	CASSVQGTRTDTQYF	TGTGCCAGCAGTGTTCAGGGAACTCGCACAGATACGCAGTATTTT
TRBJ2-7	TRBV7-8	-	many	CASSLGPGQRLYEQYF	TGTGCCAGCAGCTTAGGGCCCGGACAGAGGCTCTACGAGCAGTACTTC
TRBJ2-1	TRBV24-1	-	few	CATSDSGLKVYEQFF	TGTGCCACCAGTGATTCGGGACTTAAAGTCTATGAGCAGTTCTTC
TRBJ1-5	TRBV6-1	-	-	CASSRTDQNQPQHF	TGTGCCAGCAGTAGGACAGACCAAAATCAGCCCCAGCATTTT
TRBJ1-2	TRBV7-9	-	once	CASSFNPYGYTF	TGTGCCAGCAGCTTCAACCCGTATGGCTACACCTTC
TRBJ1-6	TRBV27	-	-	CASRPGLFSPLHF	TGTGCCAGCAGGCCAGGGCTATTCTCACCCCTCCACTTT
TRBJ2-1	TRBV12-3/TRBV12-4	TRBD1	-	CASSGTRDRGHCSYNEQFF	TGTGCCAGCAGTGGAACCCGGGACAGGGGGCACTGCTCCTACAATGAGCAGTTCTTC
TRBJ2-1	TRBV15	TRBD1	-	CATSREGTGREQFF	TGTGCCACCAGCAGAGAAGGGACAGGGAGGGAGCAGTTCTTC
TRBJ2-5	TRBV27	-	-	CASRTSTQQETQYF	TGTGCCAGCAGAACTTCTACCCAGCAAGAGACCCAGTACTTC
TRBJ2-5	TRBV20-1	TRBD2	many	CSAPLTSGAPQETQYF	TGCAGTGCTCCTTTGACTAGCGGGGCTCCCCAAGAGACCCAGTACTTC
TRBJ2-3	TRBV28	-	many	CASSPPWIHETDTQYF	TGTGCCAGCAGCCCCCCCTGGATCCATGAGACAGATACGCAGTATTTT
TRBJ1-5	TRBV6-1	-	-	CASSEALGRVAQPQHF	TGTGCCAGCAGCGAAGCATTGGGCAGGGTCGCTCAGCCCCAGCATTTT
TRBJ2-7	TRBV19	-	-	CASSIGVGSLSYEQYF	TGTGCCAGTAGTATAGGGGTGGGGAGCCTCTCCTACGAGCAGTACTTC
TRBJ2-3	TRBV15	-	-	CATSRNVAESTDTQYF	TGTGCCACCAGCAGGAACGTAGCGGAAAGCACAGATACGCAGTATTTT
TRBJ2-7	TRBV20-1	-	few	CSARDVGPEQYF	TGCAGTGCTAGAGATGTAGGGCCCGAGCAGTACTTC
TRBJ2-2	TRBV5-1	-	few	CASSVQGSTGELFF	TGCGCCAGCAGCGTACAGGGTTCCACCGGGGAGCTGTTTTTT
TRBJ2-7	TRBV18	-	many	CASSYREAQASEQYF	TGTGCCAGCTCATACAGAGAAGCACAGGCGTCCGAGCAGTACTTC
TRBJ2-3	TRBV6-2/TRBV6-3	TRBD2	-	CASSSLRAGGPRSDTQYF	TGTGCCAGCTCTTCCCTTCGCGCGGGAGGGCCGAGGTCAGATACGCAGTATTTT
TRBJ2-2	TRBV20-1	TRBD1	few	CSAQRQGGAGELFF	TGCAGTGCTCAAAGACAGGGCGGTGCCGGGGAGCTGTTTTTT
TRBJ2-7	TRBV18	TRBD1	few	CASSPPGRGFYEQYF	TGTGCCAGCTCACCACCCGGCAGGGGGTTCTACGAGCAGTACTTC
TRBJ1-1	TRBV27	TRBD1	-	CASSLRQGTLSPWMNTEAFF	TGTGCCAGCAGTTTGCGACAGGGGACCCTTAGTCCCTGGATGAACACTGAAGCTTTCTTT
TRBJ2-7	TRBV20-1	TRBD1	few	CSATGTEGYEQYF	TGCAGTGCTACCGGGACAGAGGGATACGAGCAGTACTTC
TRBJ2-2	TRBV18	-	few	CASSPTELLTGELFF	TGTGCCAGCTCACCAACAGAACTTCTCACCGGGGAGCTGTTTTTT
TRBJ2-7	TRBV6-1	TRBD2	-	CASSEVRSGGAQPYEQYF	TGTGCCAGCAGTGAAGTAAGGAGCGGGGGGGCCCAACCCTACGAGCAGTACTTC
TRBJ1-1	TRBV4-1	-	few	CASSQDRVGTEAFF	TGCGCCAGCAGCCAAGACAGGGTTGGCACTGAAGCTTTCTTT
TRBJ2-1	TRBV4-1	TRBD2	many	CASSQMSGRGWDEQFF	TGCGCCAGCAGCCAGATGAGCGGGAGGGGATGGGATGAGCAGTTCTTC
TRBJ2-2	TRBV6-1	TRBD2	-	CASTGGGAENTGELFF	TGTGCCAGCACCGGGGGGGGGGCGGAAAACACCGGGGAGCTGTTTTTT
TRBJ2-1	TRBV3-1	-	-	CASSQLLAVSLSSYNEQFF	TGTGCCAGCAGCCAGCTATTAGCGGTCTCCCTAAGCTCCTACAATGAGCAGTTCTTC
TRBJ2-5	TRBV5-4	-	-	CASSLAVQETQYF	TGTGCCAGCAGCTTGGCAGTCCAAGAGACCCAGTACTTC
TRBJ2-2	TRBV20-1	TRBD2	-	CSARDLGLAPTGELFF	TGCAGTGCTAGAGATCTGGGACTAGCTCCCACCGGGGAGCTGTTTTTT
TRBJ2-1	TRBV7-3	TRBD2	-	CASSSGLAGGRDEQFF	TGTGCCAGCAGCTCCGGACTAGCGGGAGGGAGGGATGAGCAGTTCTTC